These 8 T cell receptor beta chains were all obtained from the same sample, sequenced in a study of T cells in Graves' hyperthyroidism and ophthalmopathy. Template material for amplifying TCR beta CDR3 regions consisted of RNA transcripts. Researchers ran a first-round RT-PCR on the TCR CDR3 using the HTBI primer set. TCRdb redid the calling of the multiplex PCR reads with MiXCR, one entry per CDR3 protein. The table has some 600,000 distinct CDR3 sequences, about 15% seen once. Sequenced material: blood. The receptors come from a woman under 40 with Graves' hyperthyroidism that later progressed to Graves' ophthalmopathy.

The CDR3 loop is CASSSDRDRGTEAFF. The CDR3 coding sequence is TGTGCCAGCAGTTCAGACCGGGACAGGGGGACTGAAGCTTTCTTT. The genes are TRBV6-5 and TRBJ1-1; 11 bases line up with TRBD1. The germline V gene has CDR1 MNHEY and CDR2 SVGAGI. V lost 4 bases, J lost 5 bases, and 6 bases stayed unmatched. This CDR3 has 15 amino acids.

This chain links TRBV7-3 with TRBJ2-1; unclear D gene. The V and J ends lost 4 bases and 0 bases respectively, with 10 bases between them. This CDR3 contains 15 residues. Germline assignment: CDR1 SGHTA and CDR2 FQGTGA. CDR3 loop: CASSSDVGSYNEQFF. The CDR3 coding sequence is TGTGCCAGCAGCTCAGACGTGGGCTCCTACAATGAGCAGTTCTTC.

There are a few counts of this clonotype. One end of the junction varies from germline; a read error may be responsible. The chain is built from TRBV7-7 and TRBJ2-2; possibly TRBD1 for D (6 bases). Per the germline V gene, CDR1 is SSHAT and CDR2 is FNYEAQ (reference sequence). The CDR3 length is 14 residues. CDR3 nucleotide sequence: TGTGCTAGCAGCCTGGACAGTTACACCGGGGAGCTGTTTTTT. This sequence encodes CASSLDSYTGELFF.

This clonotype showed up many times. The CDR3 protein is CASAISGSAPEQYF. DNA of the CDR3: TGTGCCAGCGCCATTAGCGGGAGCGCCCCCGAGCAGTACTTC. The chain recombines TRBV12-3 or TRBV12-4 with TRBJ2-7, with 9 bases aligning to TRBD2. This CDR3 contains 14 residues. The J segment lost 6 bases and the V segment lost 8 bases, leaving 11 bases of the junction unmatched.

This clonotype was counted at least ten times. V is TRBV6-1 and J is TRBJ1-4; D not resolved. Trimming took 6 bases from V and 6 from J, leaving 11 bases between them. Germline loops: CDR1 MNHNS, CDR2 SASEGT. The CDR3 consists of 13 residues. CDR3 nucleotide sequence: TGTGCCAGCAGCTTTAGTAGGGATGAAAAACTGTTTTTT. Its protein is CASSFSRDEKLFF.

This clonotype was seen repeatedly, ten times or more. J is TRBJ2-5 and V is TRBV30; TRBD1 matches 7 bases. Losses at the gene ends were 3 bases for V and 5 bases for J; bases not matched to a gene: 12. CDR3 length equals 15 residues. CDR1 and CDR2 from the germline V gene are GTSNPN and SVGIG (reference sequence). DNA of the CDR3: TGTGCCTGGAGAGACAGGGAAGGGTCTATTGAGACCCAGTACTTC. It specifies CAWRDREGSIETQYF.

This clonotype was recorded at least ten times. CDR3 coding DNA: TGTGCCAGTAGCCGATCACGACAGGGCACTGAAGCTTTCTTT. Protein sequence: CASSRSRQGTEAFF. The chain uses TRBV19 and TRBJ1-1, with 7 nucleotides matching TRBD1. Unmatched junction bases numbered 8, after V lost 6 bases and J lost 4 bases. The germline CDR1 and CDR2 sequences are LNHDA and SQIVND (reference sequence). The CDR3 contains 14 residues.

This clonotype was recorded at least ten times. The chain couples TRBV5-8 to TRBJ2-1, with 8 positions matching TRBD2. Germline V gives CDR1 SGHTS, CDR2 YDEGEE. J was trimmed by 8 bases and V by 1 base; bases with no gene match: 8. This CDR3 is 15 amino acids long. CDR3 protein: CASSLSKGREDEQFF. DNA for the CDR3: TGTGCCAGCAGCTTGAGCAAAGGGCGGGAGGATGAGCAGTTCTTC.